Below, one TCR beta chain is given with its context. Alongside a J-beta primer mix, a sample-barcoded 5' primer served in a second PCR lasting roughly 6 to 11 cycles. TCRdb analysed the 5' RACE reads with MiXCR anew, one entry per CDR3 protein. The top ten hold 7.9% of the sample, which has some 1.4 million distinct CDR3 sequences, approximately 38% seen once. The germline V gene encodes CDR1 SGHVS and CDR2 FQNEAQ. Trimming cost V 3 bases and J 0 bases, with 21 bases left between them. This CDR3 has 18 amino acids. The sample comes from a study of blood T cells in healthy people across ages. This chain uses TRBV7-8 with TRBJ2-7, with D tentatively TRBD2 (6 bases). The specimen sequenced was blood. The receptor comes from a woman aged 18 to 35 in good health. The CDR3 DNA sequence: TGTGCCAGCAGCTTTCGGGAGAGGGGCAGGGTAACCTCCTACGAGCAGTACTTC. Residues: CASSFRERGRVTSYEQYF.